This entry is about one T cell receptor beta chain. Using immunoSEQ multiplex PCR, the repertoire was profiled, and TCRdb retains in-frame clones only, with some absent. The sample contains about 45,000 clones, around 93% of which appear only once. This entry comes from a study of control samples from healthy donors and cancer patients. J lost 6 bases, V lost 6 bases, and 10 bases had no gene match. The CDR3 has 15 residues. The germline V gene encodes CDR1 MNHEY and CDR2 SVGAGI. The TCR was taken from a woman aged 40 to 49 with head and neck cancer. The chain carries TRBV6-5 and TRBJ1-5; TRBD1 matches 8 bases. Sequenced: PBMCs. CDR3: CASSVLTGVGQPQHF. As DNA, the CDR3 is TGTGCCAGCAGCGTATTGACAGGGGTCGGTCAGCCCCAGCATTTT.